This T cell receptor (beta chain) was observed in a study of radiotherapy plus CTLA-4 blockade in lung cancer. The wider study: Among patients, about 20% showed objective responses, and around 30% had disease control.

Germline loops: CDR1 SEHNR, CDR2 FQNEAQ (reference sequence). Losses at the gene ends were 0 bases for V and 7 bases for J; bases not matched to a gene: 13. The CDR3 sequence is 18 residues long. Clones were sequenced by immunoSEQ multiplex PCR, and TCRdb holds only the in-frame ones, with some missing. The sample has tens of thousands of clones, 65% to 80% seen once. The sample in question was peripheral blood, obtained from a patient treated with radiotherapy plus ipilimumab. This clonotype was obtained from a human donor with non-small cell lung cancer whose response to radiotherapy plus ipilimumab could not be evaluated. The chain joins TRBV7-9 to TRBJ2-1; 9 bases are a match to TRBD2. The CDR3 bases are TGTGCCAGCAGCTTAGCGGATGTGGCGGGAGGGCCAGGGAATGAGCAGTTCTTC. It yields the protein CASSLADVAGGPGNEQFF.